Sequencing of this T cell receptor (beta chain) was carried out in a study of blood T cell repertoires in COVID-19. Overall study: Both acute and convalescent COVID-19 samples were obtained from the United States, Italy and Spain.

The V end was cut by 1 base, the J end by 0 bases, with 13 bases between. CDR1 LGHNA and CDR2 YSLEER come from the germline V gene. The CDR3 consists of 17 residues. In the authors' workflow: Researchers report that nucleated cell counts were estimated from reference gene primer amplification. Only in-frame clones appear in the TCRdb table, and some are missing; sequencing was by immunoSEQ multiplex PCR. V, J and clone size are taken as reported in that table, and D and trimming were inferred from the DNA itself. The sample shows some 70,000 clones, more than 75% of them seen only once. The chain uses TRBV4-3 and TRBJ1-3; D perhaps matches TRBD1 (6 bases). This clonotype originated in a man aged 50 to 59 with active COVID-19. Sequencing input: peripheral blood. The CDR3 DNA reads TGCGCCAGCAGCCAAGCTAGGGGGGGCTACTCTGGAAACACCATATATTTT. Protein sequence: CASSQARGGYSGNTIYF.